The 14 T cell receptor beta chains below come from one sample, sequenced in a study of prognosis after radiotherapy for stage I lung cancer. Two-round multiplex PCR on genomic DNA was the method by which TCR beta CDR3 was amplified. Amplification during the initial PCR round employed primers specific to each TRBV and TRBJ gene. TCRdb re-called the multiplex PCR reads with MiXCR, one entry per CDR3 protein. The data show roughly 26,000 distinct CDR3 sequences, about 32% seen once. This specimen was PBMCs, taken before or after stereotactic body radiation therapy (not recorded which). The receptor source for this set is a donor over 45 with non-small cell lung cancer.

Details on this clonotype: Just one base apart from a much larger clone, this may be a read error. This sequence joins TRBV10-3 and TRBJ2-1; D is undetermined. Germline V gene sequence: CDR1 ENHRY, CDR2 SYGVKD. The CDR3 is 11 residues long. In DNA form, the CDR3 reads TGTGTCATCAGTGAGATGCGAGAGCAGTTCTTC. It specifies CVISEMREQFF.

V is TRBV25-1 and J is TRBJ1-1; D is ambiguous. Germline assignment: CDR1 MGHDK and CDR2 SYGVNS. The CDR3 runs to 15 residues. V was trimmed by 5 bases and J by 1 base, leaving 14 bases between them. The DNA of the CDR3 is TGTGCCAGCAGTTCCCCGGACTTTGGGAACACTGAAGCTTTCTTT. This encodes CASSSPDFGNTEAFF. Full variable domain (outside the CDR3, taken from reference TRBV25-1 and TRBJ1-1): EADIYQTPRYLVIGTGKKITLECSQTMGHDKMYWYQQDPGMELHLIHYSYGVNSTEKGDLSSESTVSRIRTEHFPLTLESARPSHTSQYLCASSSPDFGNTEAFFGQGTRLTVV.

This clonotype occurred many times. This chain connects TRBV10-3 to TRBJ2-2; 8 bases fit TRBD1. Germline V CDR1 and CDR2: ENHRY, SYGVKD. J lost 7 bases, V lost 6 bases, and 4 bases had no gene match. The CDR3 is 13 residues long. CDR3 nucleotides: TGTGCCATCAGGGACAGGGAAGTCGGGGAGCTGTTTTTT. It codes for CAIRDREVGELFF.

The chain joins TRBV19 to TRBJ2-7; TRBD2 agrees at 8 bases. Germline V CDR1 and CDR2: LNHDA, SQIVND (reference sequence). Trimming took 0 bases from V and 3 from J; bases not matched to a gene: 7. CDR3 length: 16 residues. The CDR3 loop reads CASSIDPGTRSYEQYF. In nucleotides, the CDR3 is TGTGCCAGTAGTATAGACCCCGGGACTAGGAGCTACGAGCAGTACTTC. The variable domain in full, completed from reference TRBV19 and TRBJ2-7, reads DGGITQSPKYLFRKEGQNVTLSCEQNLNHDAMYWYRQDPGQGLRLIYYSQIVNDFQKGDIAEGYSVSREKKESFPLTVTSAQKNPTAFYLCASSIDPGTRSYEQYFGPGTRLTVT.

As to this clonotype: The germline gene is not matched at one end of the junction; a read error may be the cause. CDR3 nucleotide sequence: TGTGCCAGTAGTACTGGGGCAGGGGGCAACACCGGGGAGCTGTCTTTT. Translating it yields CASSTGAGGNTGELSF. The V call is TRBV19, the J call TRBJ2-2; 8 positions agree with TRBD1. The germline V gene encodes CDR1 LNHDA and CDR2 SQIVND (reference sequence). This CDR3 is 16 amino acids long.

The sample holds many counts of this clonotype. The chain joins TRBV6-1 to TRBJ1-2; possibly TRBD1 for D (5 bases). Germline V gives CDR1 MNHNS, CDR2 SASEGT. The CDR3 runs 13 residues. Between the trimmed V and J ends, which lost 7 bases and 8 bases, there was a span of 17 bases. CDR3 nucleotides: TGTGCCAGCACCCCGACAGTGACCTACGGCTACACCTTC. Translating it yields CASTPTVTYGYTF.

This clonotype was counted many times. Written as DNA, the CDR3 is TGTGCCAGCAGCGTGACAGGCGACAGGGGGTATAACACCGGGGAGCTGTTTTTT. This codes for CASSVTGDRGYNTGELFF. The chain links TRBV9 to TRBJ2-2; 9 bases are a match to TRBD1. The CDR3 extends over 18 amino acids. Germline-derived CDR1 and CDR2 are SGDLS and YYNGEE. With 2 bases clipped from V and 2 bases from J, the junction kept 10 bases outside the gene matches. Full variable domain (rest looked up from reference TRBV9 and TRBJ2-2): DSGVTQTPKHLITATGQRVTLRCSPRSGDLSVYWYQQSLDQGLQFLIQYYNGEERAKGNILERFSAQQFPDLHSELNLSSLELGDSALYFCASSVTGDRGYNTGELFFGEGSRLTVL.

This clonotype was counted many times. DNA for the CDR3: TGTGCCAGCAGCCCGGACATGAGGGGGGGTGGCTACACCTTC. Translated: CASSPDMRGGGYTF. V is TRBV3-1 and J is TRBJ1-2, with D perhaps matching TRBD1 (6 bases). This CDR3 region has 14 residues. The germline gives CDR1 LGHDT, CDR2 YNNKEL (reference sequence). V was shortened by 4 bases and J by 7 bases, with 16 bases between the two germline ends.

There are many counts of this clonotype. The chain joins TRBV10-3 to TRBJ2-5, with a possible D match to TRBD1 (5 bases). In germline, CDR1 is ENHRY, CDR2 SYGVKD. V shed 2 bases and J shed 4 bases, with 5 bases lying between them. This CDR3 is 12 amino acids long. The CDR3 reads CAISEQGETQYF. As DNA, the CDR3 is TGTGCCATCAGTGAGCAGGGAGAGACCCAGTACTTC.

This clonotype came up many times. J is TRBJ2-1 and V is TRBV28; a possible D gene is TRBD2 (5 bases). The CDR3 runs 15 residues. Germline values: CDR1 MDHEN, CDR2 SYDVKM. The germline V and J ends were trimmed by 6 bases and 0 bases, with 12 bases remaining between them. The CDR3 DNA follows: TGTGCCAGCAGACCACTCGCGGGCTCCTACAATGAGCAGTTCTTC. It specifies CASRPLAGSYNEQFF.

This clonotype was found many times. The gene calls are TRBV10-3 and TRBJ1-3; unclear D gene. There are 18 residues in the CDR3. V dropped 2 bases and J dropped 0 bases, with 17 bases sitting between them. Germline values: CDR1 ENHRY, CDR2 SYGVKD. DNA for the CDR3: TGTGCCATCAGTGAGCGTCGGCCTTTCAGCCTCTCTGGAAACACCATATATTTT. Translating gives CAISERRPFSLSGNTIYF.

This clonotype occurred many times. V usage is TRBV18 and J usage is TRBJ2-2; D unclear. The CDR3 runs to 12 residues. The V end was cut by 3 bases, the J end by 7 bases, with 6 bases between. Germline CDR1 is KGHSH and CDR2 is LQKENI. DNA of the CDR3: TGTGCCAGCTCACCCGCCGTCGGGGAGCTGTTTTTT. It is translated as CASSPAVGELFF.

As for this clonotype: It may be a read error: a sequence one base away is much more abundant. The V call is TRBV18, the J call TRBJ2-7, with D perhaps matching TRBD1 (7 bases). Germline CDR1 KGHSH, CDR2 LQKENI. V lost 8 bases, J lost 3 bases, and 17 bases lay in between. The CDR3 runs 14 residues. CDR3 nucleotides: TGTGCCAGCGACCAGGCGGGACAGAGCTACGAGCAGTACTTC. It is translated as CASDQAGQSYEQYF.

By proportion, this clonotype is medium-sized. This chain connects TRBV7-9 to TRBJ1-2; D might be TRBD1 (6 bases). Per the germline V gene, CDR1 is SEHNR and CDR2 is FQNEAQ (reference sequence). This CDR3 region has 15 residues. Trimming stripped 1 base from V and 6 bases from J, with 15 bases between. CDR3 DNA sequence: TGTGCCAGCAGCTTAGGTGGGGGCGCAGATAATGGCTACACCTTC. Its translation is CASSLGGGADNGYTF.